Following are 11 T cell receptor beta chains from one sample sequenced in a study of T cell changes during pregnancy in multiple sclerosis. TCRdb keeps only in-frame clones here, not all; method: immunoSEQ multiplex PCR. The sample shows around 54,000 clones, nearly 95% of them seen only once. The sequences come from CD4+ T cells from peripheral blood mononuclear cells, collected after pregnancy. Every receptor here comes from a female donor in good health, enrolled as a control in a pregnancy study.

The chain employs TRBV5-1 and TRBJ2-3; perhaps TRBD2 as D (5 bases). CDR1 SGHRS and CDR2 YFSETQ come from the germline V gene. CDR3 size: 15 residues. Trimming took off 0 bases at V and 3 bases at J, with 11 bases between the two ends. CDR3 protein: CASSLAGMGTDTQYF. CDR3 nucleotides: TGCGCCAGCAGCTTGGCGGGGATGGGAACAGATACGCAGTATTTT.

The gene calls are TRBV7-9 and TRBJ2-1, with TRBD2 matching 10 bases. Germline V CDR1 and CDR2: SEHNR, FQNEAQ (reference sequence). This CDR3 is built from 13 residues. The V and J ends lost 9 bases and 7 bases, in that order; junction bases with no gene match: 6. CDR3 bases: TGTGCCAGGACCGTAGCGGGAGGAAATGAGCAGTTCTTC. This gives the protein CARTVAGGNEQFF.

This chain links TRBV30 with TRBJ1-3, with no clear D. The CDR3 has 16 residues. Trimming took 3 bases from V and 1 from J, leaving 16 bases between them. Germline V gene sequence: CDR1 GTSNPN, CDR2 SVGIG (reference sequence). CDR3 DNA sequence: TGTGCCTGGAGACTAAACACCGGGAGGTCTGGAAACACCATATATTTT. It codes for CAWRLNTGRSGNTIYF.

The V and J genes are TRBV11-1 and TRBJ2-5, with TRBD2 identical over 7 bases. Per germline, CDR1 SGHAT and CDR2 FQDESV (reference sequence). After removal of 5 bases from V and 5 bases from J, the junction contained 8 bases not matched to a gene. The CDR3 totals 14 residues. DNA for the CDR3: TGTGCCAGCAGCGCTAATCTAGCGGTTGAGACCCAGTACTTC. Translation gives CASSANLAVETQYF.

V usage is TRBV28 and J usage is TRBJ1-2, with 7 bases identical to TRBD1. V was pared by 7 bases and J by 4 bases, with 12 bases of the junction left unmatched. The length of the CDR3 is 15 residues. Germline values: CDR1 MDHEN, CDR2 SYDVKM. In DNA, the CDR3 is TGTGCCAGCACCTTGGGGGGCGCAGGGGGCTATGGCTACACCTTC. As protein: CASTLGGAGGYGYTF.

The chain has TRBV11-2 and TRBJ2-5, with 7 bases fitting TRBD1. Germline CDR1 and CDR2: SGHAT and FQNNGV. This CDR3 region has 14 residues. J was trimmed by 3 bases and V by 6 bases; bases with no gene match: 7. This CDR3 is CASRRIQGEETQYF. For the CDR3, the DNA is TGTGCCAGCAGACGAATTCAGGGGGAAGAGACCCAGTACTTC.

V gene TRBV28 combines with J gene TRBJ1-5, with a tentative D call TRBD1 (5 bases). The CDR3 runs 15 residues. The germline CDR1 and CDR2 sequences are MDHEN and SYDVKM. V lost 1 base, J lost 8 bases, and 15 bases lay in between. The CDR3 bases are TGTGCCAGCAGTTTATCATCAGGGCCTCAAGAGCCCCAGCATTTT. Its translation: CASSLSSGPQEPQHF.

This chain joins TRBV10-3 and TRBJ2-3, with a tentative D call TRBD2 (7 bases). Germline loops: CDR1 ENHRY, CDR2 SYGVKD. V was cut by 7 bases and J by 4 bases, with 12 bases left in between. The length of the CDR3 is 13 residues. Written as DNA, the CDR3 is TGTGCCATCAAGCCGGGGGGCCCAGATACGCAGTATTTT. Its protein is CAIKPGGPDTQYF.

The chain joins TRBV5-6 to TRBJ2-3; weak D call: TRBD2 (5 bases). The germline V and J ends were trimmed by 4 bases and 0 bases, with 15 bases remaining between them. CDR3 length: 16 amino acids. CDR1 is SGHDT, CDR2 YYEEEE, per germline. CDR3 in DNA: TGTGCCAGCAGCCTACTAGGATTGGCTAGCACAGATACGCAGTATTTT. Protein sequence: CASSLLGLASTDTQYF.

The chain uses TRBV5-6 and TRBJ1-2; D perhaps matches TRBD1 (6 bases). CDR1 and CDR2 (germline): SGHDT, YYEEEE. V lost 7 bases to trimming and J lost 4 bases, with 20 bases between them. This CDR3 is built from 15 residues. The CDR3 nucleotides are TGTGCCAGCCGCACCGGGGGGGCTGTGCGCTATGGCTACACCTTC. Residues: CASRTGGAVRYGYTF.

About this clone itself: The junction differs from germline at one of its ends, possibly a read error. The V and J genes are TRBV30 and TRBJ2-7; 8 bases agree with TRBD1. CDR1 and CDR2 from the germline V gene are GTSNPN and SVGIG (reference sequence). CDR3 length: 11 amino acids. CDR3: CAWRAGGYLDF. CDR3 nucleotide sequence: TGTGCCTGGAGGGCAGGGGGCTACCTCGACTTC.